Below are 12 T cell receptor beta chains sequenced from a single sample in a study of Graves' ophthalmopathy and Graves' hyperthyroidism. Amplified TCR beta CDR3 regions were obtained using RNA transcripts as template. HTBI primers served in a first-round RT-PCR, which a second-round multiplex PCR followed. TCRdb recomputed calls from the multiplex PCR reads with MiXCR, one row per CDR3 protein. The sample holds some 250,000 distinct CDR3 sequences; 40% to 50% are singletons and the top ten take 40% to 55%. Material: peripheral blood. These receptors came from an adult man with Graves' ophthalmopathy.

A remark on this clonotype: The germline gene is not matched at one end of the junction; a read error may be the cause. The chain combines TRBV5-1 with TRBJ1-6, with no clear D. CDR3 length equals 15 residues. In germline, CDR1 is SGHRS, CDR2 YFSETQ. The CDR3 protein is CASSLAGSYNSPLHF. CDR3 in DNA: TGTGCCAGCAGCTTGGCGGGCTCCTATAATTCACCCCTCCACTTT.

The gene calls are TRBV11-2 and TRBJ2-7, with D possibly matching TRBD1 (6 bases). The CDR3 consists of 13 residues. Deletions cut 5 bases from V and 5 bases from J, with 13 bases between. Germline V gene lookup returns CDR1 SGHAT and CDR2 FQNNGV. The CDR3 protein is CASSPDRNHEQYF. Here the CDR3 DNA reads TGTGCCAGCAGCCCAGACAGGAACCACGAGCAGTACTTC.

This chain joins TRBV6-6 and TRBJ1-6; tentatively, D is TRBD1 (5 bases). Trimming left V 6 bases short and J 2 bases short, with 11 bases between. The CDR3 spans 15 residues. The germline gives CDR1 MNHNY, CDR2 SVGAGI (reference sequence). The CDR3: CASRPPDTYNSPLHF. The CDR3 DNA follows: TGTGCCAGCAGACCCCCGGACACCTATAATTCACCCCTCCACTTT.

V gene TRBV20-1 combines with J gene TRBJ2-1; 10 bases agree with TRBD2. The CDR3 is 15 amino acids. Germline loops: CDR1 DFQATT, CDR2 SNEGSKA (reference sequence). Trimming took 1 base from V and 7 from J; bases not matched to a gene: 7. The CDR3, as DNA: TGCAGTGCTAGAGTACTAGCGGGGAGGGGGAATGAGCAGTTCTTC. Translating gives CSARVLAGRGNEQFF.

The V call is TRBV5-4, the J call TRBJ1-6; 9 bases agree with TRBD1. Germline values: CDR1 SGHNT, CDR2 YYREEE (reference sequence). The junction had 9 bases not matched to a gene; V was cut back by 5 bases and J by 0 bases. CDR3 length: 18 amino acids. The CDR3 DNA follows: TGTGCCAGCAGATTCTCCGGGACAGGGAGCTCCTATAATTCACCCCTCCACTTT. This translates into CASRFSGTGSSYNSPLHF.

This clonotype was counted a few times. This chain links TRBV7-3 with TRBJ2-2; D gene uncertain. The CDR3 runs 13 residues. Germline V gene lookup returns CDR1 SGHTA and CDR2 FQGTGA. Trimming removed 5 bases from V and 1 base from J, with 5 bases in between. The CDR3 protein is CASSPGNTGELFF. CDR3 sequence (DNA): TGTGCCAGCAGCCCCGGGAACACCGGGGAGCTGTTTTTT.

In its sample, this clonotype was seen a few times. V is TRBV13 and J is TRBJ2-5; 14 bases fit TRBD2. Germline CDR1 and CDR2: PRHDT and FYEKMQ (reference sequence). Trimming removed 6 bases from V and 4 bases from J; junction bases left unmatched: 4. This CDR3 contains 15 residues. The CDR3 nucleotides are TGTGCCAGCAGTGGACTAGCGGGGGGAGGAGAGACCCAGTACTTC. Translated, it gives CASSGLAGGGETQYF.

The chain recombines TRBV11-1 with TRBJ1-2; D gene uncertain. Trimming stripped 1 base from V and 0 bases from J, with 12 bases between. This CDR3 region has 16 residues. CDR1 and CDR2 from the germline V gene are SGHAT and FQDESV (reference sequence). The DNA of the CDR3 is TGTGCCAGCAGCTTAGGGGGATTCTCCGCTAACTATGGCTACACCTTC. Protein product: CASSLGGFSANYGYTF.

V usage is TRBV12-3 or TRBV12-4 and J usage is TRBJ2-5; no definite D call. The CDR3 sequence is 14 residues long. V lost 2 bases and J 0 bases, leaving 7 bases between the germline ends. The CDR3 DNA reads as TGTGCCAGCAGTTTAACAGTGTACCAAGAGACCCAGTACTTC. Encoded protein: CASSLTVYQETQYF.

The chain links TRBV7-9 to TRBJ2-7; 9 bases map to TRBD2. Germline-derived CDR1 and CDR2 are SEHNR and FQNEAQ (reference sequence). Unmatched junction bases numbered 6, after V lost 0 bases and J lost 0 bases. The CDR3 length is 17 residues. This chain's CDR3 is CASSLASSGDFSYEQYF. The CDR3 DNA reads TGTGCCAGCAGCTTAGCCTCTAGCGGGGATTTCTCCTACGAGCAGTACTTC.

The V call is TRBV27, the J call TRBJ2-7, with D perhaps matching TRBD1 or TRBD2 (5 bases each). There are 16 residues in the CDR3. V lost 2 bases, J lost 0 bases, and 14 bases lay in between. In germline, CDR1 is MNHEY, CDR2 SMNVEV (reference sequence). The CDR3 loop is CASSLLGGFNSYEQYF. Here the CDR3 DNA reads TGTGCCAGCAGTTTACTTGGGGGATTCAACTCCTACGAGCAGTACTTC.

CDR3 region: CATSRDPGDNYGYTF. The CDR3 bases are TGTGCCACCAGCAGAGACCCCGGCGATAACTATGGCTACACCTTC. V and J are TRBV15 and TRBJ1-2; no definite D call. Deletions cut 0 bases from V and 1 base from J, with 9 bases between. Germline V gene lookup returns CDR1 LNHNV and CDR2 YYDKDF (reference sequence). The CDR3 length is 15 residues. Variable domain in full (rest from reference TRBV15 and TRBJ1-2): DAMVIQNPRYQVTQFGKPVTLSCSQTLNHNVMYWYQQKSSQAPKLLFHYYDKDFNNEADTPDNFQSRRPNTSFCFLDIRSPGLGDTAMYLCATSRDPGDNYGYTFGSGTRLTVV.